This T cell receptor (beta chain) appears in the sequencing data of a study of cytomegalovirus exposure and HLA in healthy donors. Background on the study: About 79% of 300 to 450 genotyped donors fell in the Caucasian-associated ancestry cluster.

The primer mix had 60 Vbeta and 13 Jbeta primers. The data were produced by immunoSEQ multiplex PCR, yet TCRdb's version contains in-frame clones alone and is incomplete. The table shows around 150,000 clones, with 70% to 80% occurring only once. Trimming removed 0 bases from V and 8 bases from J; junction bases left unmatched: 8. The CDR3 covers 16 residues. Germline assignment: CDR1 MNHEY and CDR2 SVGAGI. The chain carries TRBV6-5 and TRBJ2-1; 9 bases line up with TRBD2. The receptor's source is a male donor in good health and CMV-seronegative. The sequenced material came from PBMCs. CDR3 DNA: TGTGCCAGCAGTTACTCCAGTTTAGCGGGAGATCATGAGCAGTTCTTC. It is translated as CASSYSSLAGDHEQFF.